This T cell receptor beta chain was recorded in a study of CD8+ T cells in alopecia areata. Overall study findings and caveats: Against the mouse data, patients shared TCRs less clearly, possibly for HLA reasons. Normal scalp showed lower clonality than lesional scalp, especially alopecia totalis/universalis. Scalp sample data also include resident alphabeta T cells from normal skin.

A note on this clone: The antigen is not known.

Extracted RNA was reverse transcribed, and the resulting cDNA served as sequencing template. Assay used: immunoSEQ multiplex PCR; TCRdb lists only in-frame clones, some missing. The data contain 120,000 or so clones, around 48% of them seen just once; the ten biggest clones take up under 12%. Alopecia areata patients provided lesional scalp punch biopsies and peripheral blood. V dropped 6 bases and J dropped 2 bases, with 13 bases sitting between them. This CDR3 is built from 14 residues. Germline V CDR1 and CDR2: SEHNR, FQNEAQ (reference sequence). The sequencing sample was made of NKG2D-low CD8+ T cells sorted from blood. This receptor was taken from a human donor with alopecia areata. The chain couples TRBV7-9 to TRBJ2-5, with D possibly TRBD1 on 7 matching bases. CDR3 sequence reads: CASRGGTEQETQYF. Here the CDR3 DNA reads TGTGCCAGCAGGGGCGGGACAGAACAAGAGACCCAGTACTTC.